The next 9 T cell receptor beta chains were all read from a single sample in a study of shared clonotypes between healthy human individuals. Clones were read by immunoSEQ multiplex PCR, and TCRdb kept only the in-frame ones, dropping some. Of roughly 1.4 million clones listed, around 98.5% are singletons. Input material: naive CD4+ T cells sorted from blood. The subset here: CD45RA+ positively selected. Source of these receptors: a man aged 30-40 years in good health.

This rearrangement joins TRBV18 to TRBJ1-1, with D unresolved. CDR1 and CDR2 from the germline V gene are KGHSH and LQKENI. The CDR3 is 14 residues long. V lost 2 bases to trimming and J lost 0 bases, with 7 bases between them. The CDR3 reads CASSPAQLNTEAFF. CDR3 nucleotides: TGTGCCAGCTCACCAGCTCAGTTGAACACTGAAGCTTTCTTT.

Worth noting for this clone: The sample contains more than one DNA sequence encoding this CDR3. The chain carries TRBV15 and TRBJ2-7; unclear D gene. V was cut by 0 bases and J by 4 bases, with 7 bases left in between. Germline CDR1 and CDR2: LNHNV and YYDKDF (reference sequence). The length of the CDR3 is 13 residues. This CDR3 is CATSRDLGYEQYF. CDR3 nucleotide sequence: TGTGCCACCAGCAGAGATCTAGGGTACGAGCAGTACTTC.

This chain uses TRBV6-5 with TRBJ1-5, with TRBD1 matching 7 bases. The CDR3 has 15 residues. Trimming cost V 2 bases and J 4 bases; bases outside gene matches: 5. Germline CDR1 and CDR2: MNHEY and SVGAGI. The CDR3 here is CASSYRGRGNQPQHF. CDR3 nucleotides: TGTGCCAGCAGTTACAGGGGCAGGGGGAATCAGCCCCAGCATTTT.

The chain carries TRBV5-6 and TRBJ2-3; 10 bases line up with TRBD1. CDR3 length: 14 amino acids. Germline trimming cut 4 bases from V and 6 bases from J; bases unmatched to any gene: 5. Germline V gene data show CDR1 as SGHDT and CDR2 as YYEEEE. CDR3: CASSPTGGADTQYF. In DNA, the CDR3 is TGTGCCAGCAGCCCGACAGGGGGCGCGGATACGCAGTATTTT. The complete variable domain, with remaining parts taken from reference TRBV5-6 and TRBJ2-3, reads DAGVTQSPTHLIKTRGQQVTLRCSPKSGHDTVSWYQQALGQGPQFIFQYYEEEERQRGNFPDRFSGHQFPNYSSELNVNALLLGDSALYLCASSPTGGADTQYFGPGTRLTVL.

This clone showed up just once. The chain employs TRBV9 and TRBJ2-7; no firm D call. Germline V gene sequence: CDR1 SGDLS, CDR2 YYNGEE. V was cut by 0 bases and J by 2 bases, with 9 bases left in between. There are 14 residues in the CDR3. The CDR3 here is CASSVEQRPYEQYF. The CDR3 bases are TGTGCCAGCAGCGTAGAACAGAGACCCTACGAGCAGTACTTC.

The V and J genes are TRBV14 and TRBJ2-3; D possibly corresponds to TRBD1 (6 bases). The CDR3 spans 15 residues. Germline-derived CDR1 and CDR2 are SGHDN and FVKESK. Trimming shortened V by 4 bases and J by 6 bases, and 17 bases separated the two germline ends. This chain's CDR3 is CASSLQGRVMDTQYF. The DNA for the CDR3 is TGTGCCAGCAGCCTACAGGGTCGTGTCATGGATACGCAGTATTTT. Full variable domain (missing parts from reference TRBV14 and TRBJ2-3): EAGVTQFPSHSVIEKGQTVTLRCDPISGHDNLYWYRRVMGKEIKFLLHFVKESKQDESGMPNNRFLAERTGGTYSTLKVQPAELEDSGVYFCASSLQGRVMDTQYFGPGTRLTVL.

V is TRBV7-6 and J is TRBJ2-5; TRBD2 might be the D (6 bases). Trimming shortened V by 4 bases and J by 3 bases, and 18 bases separated the two germline ends. Germline values: CDR1 SGHVS, CDR2 FNYEAQ. The CDR3 length is 16 residues. In nucleotides, the CDR3 is TGTGCCAGCAGCTCCTCTTTGCGTTGGGGGGAAGAGACCCAGTACTTC. The encoded protein is CASSSSLRWGEETQYF.

Turning to this clone: This sample also contains other DNA sequences that code for the same CDR3. This rearrangement joins TRBV6-5 to TRBJ1-1, with D perhaps TRBD1 (6 bases). Trimming cost V 4 bases and J 5 bases, with 11 bases left between them. CDR3 length: 13 amino acids. Germline V gene sequence: CDR1 MNHEY, CDR2 SVGAGI. CDR3 residues: CASSSRGGTEAFF. For the CDR3, the DNA is TGTGCCAGCAGTTCCAGGGGTGGGACTGAAGCTTTCTTT.

The gene calls are TRBV11-2 and TRBJ2-5; 10 bases are shared with TRBD2. The CDR3 spans 15 residues. From germline, CDR1 is SGHAT and CDR2 FQNNGV. V lost 1 base to trimming and J lost 6 bases; unmatched junction nucleotides: 5. The CDR3 DNA sequence: TGTGCCAGCAGCTTAGCTAGCGGGAGATCAAAGACCCAGTACTTC. Residues: CASSLASGRSKTQYF.